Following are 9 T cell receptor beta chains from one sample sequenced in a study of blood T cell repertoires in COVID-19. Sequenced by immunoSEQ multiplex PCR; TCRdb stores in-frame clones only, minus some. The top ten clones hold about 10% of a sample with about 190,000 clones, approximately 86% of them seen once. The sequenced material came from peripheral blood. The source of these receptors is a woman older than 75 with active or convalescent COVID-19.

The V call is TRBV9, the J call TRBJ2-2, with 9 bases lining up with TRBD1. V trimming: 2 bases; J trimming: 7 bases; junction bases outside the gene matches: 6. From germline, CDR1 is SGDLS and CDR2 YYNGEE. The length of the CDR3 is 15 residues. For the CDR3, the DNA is TGTGCCAGCAGCGTCTCGGGACAGGGTAACGGGGAGCTGTTTTTT. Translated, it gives CASSVSGQGNGELFF.

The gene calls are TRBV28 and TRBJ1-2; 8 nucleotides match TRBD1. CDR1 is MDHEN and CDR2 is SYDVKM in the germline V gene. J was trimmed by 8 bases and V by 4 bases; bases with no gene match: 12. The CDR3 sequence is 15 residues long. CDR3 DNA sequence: TGTGCCAGCAGTTCCGGGACAGGAGGACTTATAGGCTACACCTTC. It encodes CASSSGTGGLIGYTF.

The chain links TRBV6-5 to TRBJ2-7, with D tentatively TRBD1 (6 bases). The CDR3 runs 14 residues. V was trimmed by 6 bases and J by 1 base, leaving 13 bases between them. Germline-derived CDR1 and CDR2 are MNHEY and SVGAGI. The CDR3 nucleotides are TGTGCCAGCAGCTATCGGGACATGTCCTACGAGCAGTACTTC. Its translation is CASSYRDMSYEQYF.

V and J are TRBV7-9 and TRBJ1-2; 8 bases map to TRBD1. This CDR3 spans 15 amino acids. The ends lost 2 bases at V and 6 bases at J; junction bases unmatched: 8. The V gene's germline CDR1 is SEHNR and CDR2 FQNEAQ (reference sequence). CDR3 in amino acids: CASSLSMTGAHGYTF. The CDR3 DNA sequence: TGTGCCAGCAGCTTAAGTATGACAGGGGCTCATGGCTACACCTTC.

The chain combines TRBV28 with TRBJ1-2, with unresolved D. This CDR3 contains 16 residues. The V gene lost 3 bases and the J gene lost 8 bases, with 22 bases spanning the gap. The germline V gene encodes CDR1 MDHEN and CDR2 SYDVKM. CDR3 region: CASSFHNDYKLLGYTF. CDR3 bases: TGTGCCAGCAGTTTCCACAACGACTACAAACTATTGGGCTACACCTTC.

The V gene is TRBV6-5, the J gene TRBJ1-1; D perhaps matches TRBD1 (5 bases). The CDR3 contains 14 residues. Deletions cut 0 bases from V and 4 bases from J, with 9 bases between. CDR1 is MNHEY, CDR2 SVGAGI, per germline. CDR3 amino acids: CASSYSPGPTEAFF. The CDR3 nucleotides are TGTGCCAGCAGTTACTCCCCAGGGCCCACTGAAGCTTTCTTT.

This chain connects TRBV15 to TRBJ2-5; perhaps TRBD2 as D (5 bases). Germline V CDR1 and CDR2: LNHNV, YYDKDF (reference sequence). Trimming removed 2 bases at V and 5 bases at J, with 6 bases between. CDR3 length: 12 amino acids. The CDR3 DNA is TGTGCCACCAGCAGAAGAGGGGAGACCCAGTACTTC. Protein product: CATSRRGETQYF.

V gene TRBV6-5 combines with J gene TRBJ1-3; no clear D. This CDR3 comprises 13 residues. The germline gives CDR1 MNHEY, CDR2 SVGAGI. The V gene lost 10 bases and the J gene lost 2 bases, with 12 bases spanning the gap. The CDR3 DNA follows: TGTGCCATGGGTGTGGAGGCTGGAAACACCATATATTTT. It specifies CAMGVEAGNTIYF.

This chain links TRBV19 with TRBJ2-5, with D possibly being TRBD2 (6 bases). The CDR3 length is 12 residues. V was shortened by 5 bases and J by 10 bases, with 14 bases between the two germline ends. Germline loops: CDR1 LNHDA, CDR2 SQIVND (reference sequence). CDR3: CASSPLTGVQYF. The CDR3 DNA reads TGTGCCAGTAGTCCTCTTACGGGGGTCCAGTACTTC.